This T cell receptor beta chain was identified in a study of T cells after yellow fever vaccination. General study points: The secondary response was weaker but peaked faster, day 5 versus 15. Booster sampling recovered most clones from primary vaccination (96% CD4, approximately 90% CD8).

Germline V gives CDR1 SEHNR, CDR2 FQNEAQ (reference sequence). This CDR3 has 13 amino acids. The germline V and J ends were trimmed by 5 bases and 5 bases, with 12 bases remaining between them. TCRdb passed the 5' RACE reads through MiXCR, listing each CDR3 protein once. Here the sample spans nearly 550,000 distinct CDR3 sequences, approximately 21% being singletons. This clonotype came up a few times. Antigen specificity is unknown. V gene TRBV7-9 combines with J gene TRBJ1-1; D gene uncertain. This clonotype was sampled from a man aged 25-45 years who received the YFV17D yellow fever vaccine. The specimen comprised PBMCs, sampled 15 days after the yellow fever booster vaccination. As DNA, the CDR3 is TGTGCCAGCAGCCAAGGCCTTGGAACTGAAGCTTTCTTT. This sequence encodes CASSQGLGTEAFF.